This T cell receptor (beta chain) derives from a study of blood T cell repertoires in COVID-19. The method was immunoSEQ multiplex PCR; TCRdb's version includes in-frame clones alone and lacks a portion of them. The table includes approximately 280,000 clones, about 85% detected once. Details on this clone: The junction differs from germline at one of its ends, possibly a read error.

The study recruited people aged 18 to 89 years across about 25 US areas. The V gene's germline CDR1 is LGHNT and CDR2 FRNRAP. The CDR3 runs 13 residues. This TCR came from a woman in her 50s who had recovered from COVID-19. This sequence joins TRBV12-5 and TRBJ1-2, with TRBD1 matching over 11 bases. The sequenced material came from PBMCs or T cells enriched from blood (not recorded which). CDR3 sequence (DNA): TGTGCTAGTGGTTTGGGGACAGGGGGCGACTACATCTTC. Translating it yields CASGLGTGGDYIF.